These 7 T cell receptor beta chains originate from one sample sequenced in a study of T cell responses to AZD1222 COVID-19 vaccine. TCRdb keeps only in-frame clones here, not all; method: immunoSEQ multiplex PCR. The repertoire holds 100,000 to 130,000 clones, around 90% seen once, with approximately 4% in the top ten. The sequenced sample was peripheral blood, obtained on day 0 of AZD1222 vaccination. The receptors here all came from an adult in good health.

The chain employs TRBV12-3 or TRBV12-4 and TRBJ2-7, with 9 positions matching TRBD2. This CDR3 comprises 13 residues. The ends lost 6 bases at V and 5 bases at J; junction bases unmatched: 5. The CDR3 region has the DNA TGTGCCAGCAGACTGGCGGGAGGGCACGAGCAGTACTTC. This sequence encodes CASRLAGGHEQYF.

This clone has just one count. This chain connects TRBV30 to TRBJ1-6, with 11 bases that match TRBD1. Germline V gives CDR1 GTSNPN, CDR2 SVGIG (reference sequence). The CDR3 runs 14 residues. The ends lost 4 bases at V and 7 bases at J; junction bases unmatched: 3. The CDR3 reads CAWTGTGGNSPLHF. CDR3 coding DNA: TGTGCCTGGACCGGGACAGGGGGAAATTCACCCCTCCACTTT.

The CDR3 spells CASTVSATEAFF. The CDR3 DNA reads TGTGCCAGCACTGTCTCTGCCACTGAAGCTTTCTTT. The chain recombines TRBV12-3 or TRBV12-4 with TRBJ1-1; no clear D. CDR3 length: 12 amino acids. Trimming shortened V by 7 bases and J by 4 bases, and 10 bases separated the two germline ends.

J is TRBJ2-5 and V is TRBV19; 12 bases map to TRBD2. The CDR3 runs 16 residues. Germline values: CDR1 LNHDA, CDR2 SQIVND (reference sequence). Trimming cost V 6 bases and J 3 bases; bases outside gene matches: 8. CDR3 nucleotide sequence: TGTGCCAGTAGCATCCGAGGACTAGCGGGGAAAGAGACCCAGTACTTC. Translation: CASSIRGLAGKETQYF.

This chain connects TRBV9 to TRBJ1-6; 12 bases line up with TRBD1. V was clipped by 0 bases and J by 8 bases; unmatched bases: 9. The germline V gene has CDR1 SGDLS and CDR2 YYNGEE. This CDR3 is built from 18 residues. The CDR3 sequence is CASSVVVGGQGAYSPLHF. The CDR3 DNA reads TGTGCCAGCAGCGTAGTAGTTGGGGGACAGGGGGCATATTCACCCCTCCACTTT.

The V call is TRBV6-5, the J call TRBJ2-7; TRBD1 agrees at 9 bases. The junction had 6 bases not matched to a gene; V was cut back by 4 bases and J by 2 bases. CDR1 and CDR2 from the germline V gene are MNHEY and SVGAGI. The CDR3 runs to 15 residues. The CDR3 DNA sequence: TGTGCCAGCAGTTCTCAGGGACAGGGAGCCTACGAGCAGTACTTC. Its translation: CASSSQGQGAYEQYF.

This clone appeared a single time. J is TRBJ2-1 and V is TRBV20-1, with D unresolved. CDR1 and CDR2 from the germline V gene are DFQATT and SNEGSKA (reference sequence). Trimming removed 1 base from V and 8 bases from J, with 6 bases in between. The CDR3 sequence is 11 residues long. CDR3 sequence (DNA): TGCAGTGCTAGAGGGCCGTATGAGCAGTTCTTC. Translated, it gives CSARGPYEQFF.